The rows below give T cell receptor beta chains drawn from one sample of a study of blood T cell repertoires in COVID-19. Profiling relied on immunoSEQ multiplex PCR, and the TCRdb table lists in-frame clones only, not all of them. The table lists roughly 81,000 clones, 87% of them singletons, with 6.5% to 9.5% in the top ten. Sequences were obtained from peripheral blood. The receptors derive from a man aged 25 to 45 with acute or convalescent COVID-19. CDR3s include the opening cysteine and the closing phenylalanine or tryptophan. D genes are given only for firm matches. Clone sizes are given selectively: once, few, many, or a class where the clone is expanded.

v_gene	len	j_gene	d_gene	abundance	CDR3nt	CDR3aa
TRBV13	16	TRBJ2-2	.	.	TGTGCCAGCAGCGAGGGGGGGATCCAGAACACCGGGGAGCTGTTTTTT	CASSEGGIQNTGELFF
TRBV28	14	TRBJ1-4	TRBD1	.	TGTGCCAGCAGGCCGGACAGGGGGCGCGGAAAACTGTTTTTT	CASRPDRGRGKLFF
TRBV2	11	TRBJ2-3	.	.	TGTGCCATTCCGGGGATAGATACGCAGTATTTT	CAIPGIDTQYF
TRBV5-4	15	TRBJ2-3	TRBD2	.	TGTGCCAGCAGTTACCCTAGCGGGATGGCAGATACGCAGTATTTT	CASSYPSGMADTQYF
TRBV6-5	15	TRBJ2-3	.	.	TGTGCCAGCAGTACCGCAGGGTCCGGGCCAGATACGCAGTATTTT	CASSTAGSGPDTQYF
TRBV11-2	16	TRBJ2-4	.	.	TGTGCCAGCAGCTTAGAAGGACTGCTAGCCAAAAACATTCAGTACTTC	CASSLEGLLAKNIQYF
TRBV11-2	13	TRBJ2-3	.	.	TGTGCCAGCAGCTTGAGATACACAGATACGCAGTATTTT	CASSLRYTDTQYF
TRBV10-2	15	TRBJ2-7	.	.	TGCGCCAGCATGACACTTCGGACTCTAGCCTACGAGCAGTACTTC	CASMTLRTLAYEQYF
TRBV7-9	13	TRBJ1-5	.	.	TGTGCCAGCAGCTTAGGGGGCTTTCAGCCCCAGCATTTT	CASSLGGFQPQHF
TRBV6-2/TRBV6-3	21	TRBJ2-7	TRBD2	.	TGTGCCAGCAGTTACTCGATTGTGCCTAGCGGGAAAACCCTCTTCCCCGGGGAGCAGTACTTC	CASSYSIVPSGKTLFPGEQYF
TRBV6-5	13	TRBJ1-6	.	few	TGTGCCAGCACAGGGTCGTATAATTCACCCCTCCACTTT	CASTGSYNSPLHF
TRBV15	13	TRBJ1-3	.	.	TGTGCCACCAGGACAGTCCCTGGAAACACCATATATTTT	CATRTVPGNTIYF
TRBV27	13	TRBJ1-3	.	few	TGTGCCAGCAGCAGGACAATCGGAAACACCATATATTTT	CASSRTIGNTIYF
TRBV29-1	12	TRBJ2-4	TRBD1	.	TGCAGCGTTCGACAGGGGAGAGACATTCAGTACTTC	CSVRQGRDIQYF
TRBV14	13	TRBJ2-7	.	.	TGTGCCAGCAGCCAAGATTTCGTGTCCTGGCAGTACTTC	CASSQDFVSWQYF
TRBV18	15	TRBJ2-7	.	.	TGTGCCAGCTCGTCAGCTCCAGGGGGGAGGAACGAGCAGTACTTC	CASSSAPGGRNEQYF
TRBV27	12	TRBJ1-1	TRBD1	.	TGTGCCAGCAGTCGAACTCAGGGGGCAGCTTTCTTT	CASSRTQGAAFF
TRBV5-6	16	TRBJ1-3	.	many	TGTGCCAGCAGCTCCTTTAGAGGATTCTCTGGAAACACCATATATTTT	CASSSFRGFSGNTIYF
TRBV15	10	TRBJ2-1	TRBD1	.	TGTGCCACCCCCAGGGGGGAGCAGTTCTTC	CATPRGEQFF
TRBV5-4	15	TRBJ1-5	.	.	TGTGCCAGCAGCTTGGGCGGCGGGAGCAATCAGCCCCAGCATTTT	CASSLGGGSNQPQHF
TRBV4-3	17	TRBJ2-2	.	.	TGCGCCAGCAGCCACGGGCTAGCGAGAGAATTCACCGGGGAGCTGTTTTTT	CASSHGLAREFTGELFF
TRBV7-3	15	TRBJ2-5	.	once	TGTGCCAGCAGCTTAATGGGTGGAGGGAAGGAGACCCAGTACTTC	CASSLMGGGKETQYF
TRBV28	11	TRBJ2-5	TRBD2	.	TGTGCCGCGGGACTACAAGAGACCCAGTACTTC	CAAGLQETQYF
TRBV30	13	TRBJ1-1	.	.	TGTGCCTCCACATTGATAGGGGGTGGTCGGGCTTTCTTT	CASTLIGGGRAFF
TRBV19	16	TRBJ2-7	TRBD2	.	TGTGCCAGTAGTGAGGGACTAGCGGGCATCTCCTACGAGCAGTACTTC	CASSEGLAGISYEQYF
TRBV28	16	TRBJ1-3	.	.	TGTGCCAGCATCGACGGGGGGCCCCTAGCGGGAAACACCATATATTTT	CASIDGGPLAGNTIYF
TRBV6-5	16	TRBJ2-1	.	.	TGTGCCAGCAGTTTCTCTACCGGACTCAAAGAGTATGAGCAGTTCTTC	CASSFSTGLKEYEQFF
TRBV6-5	12	TRBJ2-5	.	.	TGTGCCAGCACCGAGACTAGATCTTACCAGTACTTC	CASTETRSYQYF
TRBV7-9	12	TRBJ1-1	.	.	TGTGCCAGCAGCTTCGTGAACACTGAAGCTTTCTTT	CASSFVNTEAFF
TRBV28	17	TRBJ2-1	.	.	TGTGCCAGCAGTTCTCTTTCGGACATAAACTTCGCCAATGAGCAGTTCTTC	CASSSLSDINFANEQFF
TRBV20-1	11	TRBJ1-1	.	.	TGCAGCTCCCCGGGGAACACTGAAGCTTTCTTT	CSSPGNTEAFF
TRBV18	13	TRBJ2-5	TRBD1	few	TGTGCCAGCTCACCTCAGGGGGTAGAGACCCAGTACTTC	CASSPQGVETQYF
TRBV6-5	16	TRBJ2-3	.	once	TGTGCCAGCAGTTACGGGTCCAGGCCCAGCACAGATACGCAGTATTTT	CASSYGSRPSTDTQYF
TRBV4-3	15	TRBJ1-5	TRBD1	.	TGCGCCAGCAGCCAAGATTCCAGGGGGTATCAGCCCCAGCATTTT	CASSQDSRGYQPQHF
TRBV6-5	14	TRBJ2-3	.	.	TGTGCCAGCATGGGGCCCCTAGGGACAGATACGCAGTATTTT	CASMGPLGTDTQYF
TRBV7-6	14	TRBJ1-2	.	.	TGTGCCAGCAGCTTAGGACAGATTAACTATGGCTACACCTTC	CASSLGQINYGYTF
TRBV27	13	TRBJ2-7	TRBD1	.	TGTGCCAGCAGTATCAGGACAGGCTACGAGCAGTACTTC	CASSIRTGYEQYF
TRBV28	14	TRBJ1-2	TRBD1	.	TGTGCCAGCAGAGGCGGACAGGGGGCGGTCGGCTACACCTTC	CASRGGQGAVGYTF
TRBV3-1/TRBV3-2	13	TRBJ1-1	.	.	TGTGCCAGCAGTCGTGGGACGGGAGCTGAAGCTTTCTTT	CASSRGTGAEAFF